A single sample is the source of the 18 T cell receptor beta chains below, sequenced in a study of spatial heterogeneity in lung cancer. Findings of the study overall: Intratumoral expanded alpha and beta TCR counts were found to track tumor mutation counts.

No antigen is known for these receptors. Time point defined: sample taken at primary tumor resection. Each CDR3 protein is one row after TCRdb ran MiXCR on the 5' RACE reads. Of 8,000 or so distinct CDR3 sequences listed, 6.5% to 9% are singletons. Sequenced material: lung tumor tissue, taken at surgery. These receptors came from a male donor with early-stage non-small cell lung cancer.

This clonotype was seen repeatedly, ten times or more. This sequence joins TRBV2 and TRBJ2-2; TRBD2 matches at 12 bases. CDR3 length: 15 residues. The V and J ends lost 6 bases and 4 bases, in that order; junction bases with no gene match: 3. Germline CDR1 and CDR2: SNHLY and FYNNEI. CDR3 sequence: CASRRTSGITGELFF. CDR3 nucleotides: TGTGCCAGCAGGCGGACTAGCGGGATCACCGGGGAGCTGTTTTTT.

This clonotype has ten or more counts. A read error may produce the germline difference seen at one junction end. In nucleotides, the CDR3 is TGTGCCAGCTCACAAGACAGGGATGCGCTCTTC. Its protein product is CASSQDRDALF. V usage is TRBV18 and J usage is TRBJ2-1, with TRBD1 identical over 7 bases. The CDR3 is 11 amino acids. CDR1 and CDR2 from the germline V gene are KGHSH and LQKENI.

This clonotype is categorized as medium-sized. This rearrangement joins TRBV7-9 to TRBJ1-2, with 8 bases lining up with TRBD1. The CDR3 spans 16 residues. The V gene's germline CDR1 is SEHNR and CDR2 FQNEAQ (reference sequence). Trimming cost V 4 bases and J 3 bases; bases outside gene matches: 10. The CDR3 DNA reads TGTGCCAGCAGCTCGCTGATCGACAGGGGCCACTATGGCTACACCTTC. Protein sequence: CASSSLIDRGHYGYTF. Combining the CDR3 with reference TRBV7-9 and TRBJ1-2 gives the whole variable domain DTGVSQNPRHKITKRGQNVTFRCDPISEHNRLYWYRQTLGQGPEFLTYFQNEAQLEKSRLLSDRFSAERPKGSFSTLEIQRTEQGDSAMYLCASSSLIDRGHYGYTFGSGTRLTVV.

By frequency in the sample, this clonotype is medium-sized. The chain joins TRBV20-1 to TRBJ2-3; 9 bases line up with TRBD2. V shed 2 bases and J 0 bases; nucleotides not matched to a gene: 9. CDR1 and CDR2 from the germline V gene are DFQATT and SNEGSKA (reference sequence). The CDR3 extends over 17 amino acids. In DNA form, the CDR3 reads TGCAGTGCTAGATCCTCGACTAGCGGAGTTAGCACAGATACGCAGTATTTT. Protein sequence: CSARSSTSGVSTDTQYF.

This clonotype was counted many times. The chain has TRBV6-6 and TRBJ2-3; 7 bases match TRBD2. This CDR3 has 13 residues. CDR1 is MNHNY and CDR2 is SVGAGI in the germline V gene (reference sequence). V was pared by 8 bases and J by 9 bases, with 11 bases of the junction left unmatched. The CDR3 DNA follows: TGTGCCAGCCGTACACCGACTAGCCGCACGCAGTATTTT. Translating gives CASRTPTSRTQYF.

This clonotype was observed many times. The genes are TRBV7-2 and TRBJ1-3, with D perhaps TRBD1 (5 bases). The CDR3 is made up of 11 amino acids. The ends were cut back, 5 bases at V and 11 bases at J, with 10 bases in the middle. The V gene's germline CDR1 is SGHTA and CDR2 FQGNSA. The CDR3 sequence: CASSLGAPIYF. CDR3 in DNA: TGTGCCAGCAGCCTTGGGGCCCCCATATATTTT.

This clonotype was counted at least ten times. This chain uses TRBV5-6 with TRBJ2-5, with TRBD1 matching over 11 bases. The V gene end was trimmed by 4 bases and the J gene end by 0 bases; junction bases not matched to a gene: 2. This CDR3 has 15 amino acids. CDR1 and CDR2 from the germline V gene are SGHDT and YYEEEE. CDR3 loop: CASSRTGGYQETQYF. DNA for the CDR3: TGTGCCAGCAGCCGGACAGGGGGCTACCAAGAGACCCAGTACTTC.

This clonotype was recorded at least ten times. The V gene is TRBV5-1, the J gene TRBJ2-7; D remains ambiguous. V was shortened by 4 bases and J by 2 bases, with 16 bases between the two germline ends. This CDR3 is 15 amino acids long. The germline CDR1 and CDR2 sequences are SGHRS and YFSETQ. The CDR3 protein is CASSPLSSRAYEQYF. The DNA of the CDR3 is TGCGCCAGCAGCCCCCTATCCAGCCGAGCCTACGAGCAGTACTTC.

This clonotype has a count of ten or more. J is TRBJ2-5 and V is TRBV7-2, with D unclear. V shed 5 bases and J shed 7 bases, with 14 bases lying between them. There are 13 residues in the CDR3. CDR1 and CDR2 from the germline V gene are SGHTA and FQGNSA. The CDR3, as DNA: TGTGCCAGCAGCCGAGGACGTTCGGGGACCCAGTACTTC. This gives the protein CASSRGRSGTQYF.

This clonotype occurred many times. The V gene is TRBV6-2 or TRBV6-3, the J gene TRBJ2-7, with 10 positions matching TRBD2. Germline V CDR1 and CDR2: MNHEY, SVGEGT. This CDR3 has 14 residues. The V gene end was trimmed by 5 bases and the J gene end by 4 bases; junction bases not matched to a gene: 5. The CDR3 region is CASSRLAGVYEQYF. The CDR3 DNA is TGTGCCAGCAGTAGGCTAGCGGGAGTTTACGAGCAGTACTTC.

This clonotype is judged medium-sized. The DNA of the CDR3 is TGCGCCAGCAGCTCTTCTCCGGGACAGGGGATAGGGGAGCAGTACTTC. Translating it yields CASSSSPGQGIGEQYF. The chain couples TRBV5-1 to TRBJ2-7, with 10 bases fitting TRBD1. The length of the CDR3 is 16 residues. Germline V lookup: CDR1 SGHRS, CDR2 YFSETQ. Trimming took 3 bases from V and 7 from J; bases not matched to a gene: 13.

Ten or more counts support this clonotype. This chain connects TRBV20-1 to TRBJ1-2; D perhaps matches TRBD1 (5 bases). V shed 3 bases and J shed 2 bases, with 7 bases lying between them. The germline V gene encodes CDR1 DFQATT and CDR2 SNEGSKA (reference sequence). This CDR3 has 12 amino acids. Here the CDR3 DNA reads TGCAGTGCTAGTGCAGGGAACTATGGCTACACCTTC. The encoded protein is CSASAGNYGYTF.

By share of the sample, this clonotype is medium-sized. The chain joins TRBV6-5 to TRBJ1-3; D not certain. V dropped 2 bases and J dropped 0 bases, with 5 bases sitting between them. Germline-derived CDR1 and CDR2 are MNHEY and SVGAGI. This CDR3 contains 14 residues. Written as DNA, the CDR3 is TGTGCCAGCAGTTACGAGCACTCTGGAAACACCATATATTTT. Encoded protein: CASSYEHSGNTIYF.

Judged by abundance, this clonotype is medium-sized. The chain joins TRBV2 to TRBJ2-1; 9 bases agree with TRBD1. The CDR3 consists of 12 residues. V trimming: 7 bases; J trimming: 12 bases; junction bases outside the gene matches: 7. Germline CDR1 and CDR2: SNHLY and FYNNEI. CDR3 in amino acids: CASTFTGGRQFF. The CDR3 DNA is TGTGCCAGCACTTTCACAGGGGGCCGGCAGTTCTTC.

By share, this clonotype counts as large. The chain uses TRBV7-2 and TRBJ2-3, with 13 bases identical to TRBD2. Germline V gene lookup returns CDR1 SGHTA and CDR2 FQGNSA. There are 15 residues in the CDR3. J gave up 6 bases and V 4 bases, and 4 bases lay outside the gene matches. The CDR3 region is CASSSRTSGSDTQYF. The CDR3 region has the DNA TGTGCCAGCAGCTCGAGGACTAGCGGGAGCGATACGCAGTATTTT.

This clonotype is medium-sized. The chain carries TRBV6-1 and TRBJ2-1; unclear D gene. The CDR3 extends over 13 amino acids. Between the trimmed V and J ends, which lost 1 base and 8 bases, there was a span of 9 bases. Germline CDR1 is MNHNS and CDR2 is SASEGT. CDR3 sequence reads: CASSEGENDEQFF. The CDR3 region has the DNA TGTGCCAGCAGTGAAGGAGAAAATGATGAGCAGTTCTTC.

This clonotype is medium-sized. The chain combines TRBV5-1 with TRBJ2-4; D is tentatively TRBD1 or TRBD2 (5 bases each). Trimming took 5 bases from V and 1 from J, leaving 10 bases between them. Germline V gives CDR1 SGHRS, CDR2 YFSETQ. The length of the CDR3 is 14 residues. CDR3 residues: CASRLGEAKNIQYF. In DNA, the CDR3 is TGCGCCAGCAGGCTAGGGGAGGCCAAAAACATTCAGTACTTC. The full variable domain, completed using reference TRBV5-1 and TRBJ2-4, is KAGVTQTPRYLIKTRGQQVTLSCSPISGHRSVSWYQQTPGQGLQFLFEYFSETQRNKGNFPGRFSGRQFSNSRSEMNVSTLELGDSALYLCASRLGEAKNIQYFGAGTRLSVL.

Relative to its sample, this clonotype is medium-sized. The chain carries TRBV6-1 and TRBJ2-1, with TRBD1 as a possible D gene (5 bases). The V gene's germline CDR1 is MNHNS and CDR2 SASEGT. This CDR3 is 15 amino acids long. Trimming removed 6 bases from V and 8 bases from J, with 20 bases in between. CDR3 residues: CASSQGSFYAYEQFF. The CDR3 region has the DNA TGTGCCAGCAGCCAGGGATCCTTTTACGCTTATGAGCAGTTCTTC.